This T cell receptor (beta chain) was recovered during a study of cytomegalovirus exposure and HLA in healthy donors. The CDR3 covers 12 residues. Trimming left V 6 bases short and J 3 bases short, with 9 bases between. Germline V lookup: CDR1 MNHEY, CDR2 SVGAGI. In the PCR, 60 Vbeta and 13 Jbeta primers were used. The repertoire was sequenced with immunoSEQ multiplex PCR; TCRdb's copy has only in-frame clones and lacks some. This sample's clone table lists roughly 35,000 clones. The J gene is TRBJ2-7, the V gene TRBV6-5, with D possibly matching TRBD1 (6 bases). The origin of this receptor is a woman in her thirties or forties in good health and CMV-seropositive. Sequencing was done on a sample of PBMCs. CDR3 sequence (DNA): TGTGCCAGCAGGGACAGTTACTACGAGCAGTACTTC. The encoded protein is CASRDSYYEQYF.